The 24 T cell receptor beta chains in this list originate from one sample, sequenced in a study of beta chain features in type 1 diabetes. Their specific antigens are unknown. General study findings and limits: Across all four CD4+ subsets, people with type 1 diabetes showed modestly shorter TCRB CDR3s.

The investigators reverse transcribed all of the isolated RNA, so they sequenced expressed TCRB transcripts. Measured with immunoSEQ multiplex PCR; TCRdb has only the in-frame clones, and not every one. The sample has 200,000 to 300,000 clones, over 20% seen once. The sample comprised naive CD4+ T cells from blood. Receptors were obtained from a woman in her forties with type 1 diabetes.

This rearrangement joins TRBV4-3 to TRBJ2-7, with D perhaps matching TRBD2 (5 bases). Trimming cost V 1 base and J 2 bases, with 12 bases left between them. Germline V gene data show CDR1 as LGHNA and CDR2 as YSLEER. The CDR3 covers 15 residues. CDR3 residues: CASSQVSDGTYEQYF. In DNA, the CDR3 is TGCGCCAGCAGCCAAGTATCGGACGGGACCTACGAGCAGTACTTC.

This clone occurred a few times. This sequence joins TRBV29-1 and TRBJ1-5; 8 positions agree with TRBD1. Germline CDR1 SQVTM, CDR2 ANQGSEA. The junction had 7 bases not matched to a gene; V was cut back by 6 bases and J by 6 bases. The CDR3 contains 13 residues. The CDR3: CSVLTGVGQPQHF. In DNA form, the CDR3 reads TGCAGCGTGCTGACAGGGGTCGGTCAGCCCCAGCATTTT.

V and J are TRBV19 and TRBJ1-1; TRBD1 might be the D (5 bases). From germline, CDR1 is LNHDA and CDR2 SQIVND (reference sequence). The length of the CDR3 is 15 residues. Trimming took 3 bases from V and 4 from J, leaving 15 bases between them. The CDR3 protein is CASSILGAGGTEAFF. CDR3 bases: TGTGCCAGTAGTATCCTCGGGGCCGGGGGCACTGAAGCTTTCTTT.

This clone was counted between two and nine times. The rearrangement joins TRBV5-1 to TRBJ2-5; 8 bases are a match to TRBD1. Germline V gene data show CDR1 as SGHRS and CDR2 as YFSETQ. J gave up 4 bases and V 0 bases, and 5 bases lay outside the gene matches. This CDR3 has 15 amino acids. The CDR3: CASSLVQGASETQYF. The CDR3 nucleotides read TGCGCCAGCAGCTTGGTGCAGGGGGCTTCAGAGACCCAGTACTTC.

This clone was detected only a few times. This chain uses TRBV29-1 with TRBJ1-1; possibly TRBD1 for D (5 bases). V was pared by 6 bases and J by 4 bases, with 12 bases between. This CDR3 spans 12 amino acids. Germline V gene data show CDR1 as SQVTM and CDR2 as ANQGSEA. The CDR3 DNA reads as TGCAGCGTCCGACAGACGGGCACTGAAGCTTTCTTT. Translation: CSVRQTGTEAFF.

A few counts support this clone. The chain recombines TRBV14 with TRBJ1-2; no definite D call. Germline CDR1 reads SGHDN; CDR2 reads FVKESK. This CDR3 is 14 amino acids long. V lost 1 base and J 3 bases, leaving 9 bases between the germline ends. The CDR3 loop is CASSQVAGYYGYTF. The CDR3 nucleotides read TGTGCCAGCAGCCAAGTAGCCGGCTACTATGGCTACACCTTC.

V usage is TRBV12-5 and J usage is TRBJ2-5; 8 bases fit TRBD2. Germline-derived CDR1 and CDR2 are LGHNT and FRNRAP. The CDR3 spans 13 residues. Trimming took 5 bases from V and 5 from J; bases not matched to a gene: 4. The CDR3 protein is CASGSGGQETQYF. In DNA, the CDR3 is TGTGCTAGTGGTAGCGGGGGTCAGGAGACCCAGTACTTC.

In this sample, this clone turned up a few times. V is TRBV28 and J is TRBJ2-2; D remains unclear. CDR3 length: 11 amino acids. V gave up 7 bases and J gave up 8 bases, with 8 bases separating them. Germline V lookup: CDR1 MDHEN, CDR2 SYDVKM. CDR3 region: CASTILGELFF. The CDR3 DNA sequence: TGTGCCAGCACCATTTTGGGGGAGCTGTTTTTT.

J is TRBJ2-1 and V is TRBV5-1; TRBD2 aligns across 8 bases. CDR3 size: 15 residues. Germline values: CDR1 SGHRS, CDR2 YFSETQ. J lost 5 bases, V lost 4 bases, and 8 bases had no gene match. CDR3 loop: CASSRGTRSDNEQFF. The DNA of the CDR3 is TGCGCCAGCAGCCGCGGGACTAGGTCTGACAATGAGCAGTTCTTC.

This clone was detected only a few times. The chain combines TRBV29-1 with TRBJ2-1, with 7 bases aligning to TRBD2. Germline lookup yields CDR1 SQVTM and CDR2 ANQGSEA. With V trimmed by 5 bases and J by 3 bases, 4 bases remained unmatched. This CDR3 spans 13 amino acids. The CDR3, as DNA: TGCAGCGTTAGCGGGAACGGCTACAATGAGCAGTTCTTC. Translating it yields CSVSGNGYNEQFF.

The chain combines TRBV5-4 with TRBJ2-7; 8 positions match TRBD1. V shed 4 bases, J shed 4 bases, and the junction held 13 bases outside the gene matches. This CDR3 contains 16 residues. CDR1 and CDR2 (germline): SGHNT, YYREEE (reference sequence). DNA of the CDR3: TGTGCCAGCAGCCCCGAAGCAAGGACAGGGAATTACGAGCAGTACTTC. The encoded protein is CASSPEARTGNYEQYF.

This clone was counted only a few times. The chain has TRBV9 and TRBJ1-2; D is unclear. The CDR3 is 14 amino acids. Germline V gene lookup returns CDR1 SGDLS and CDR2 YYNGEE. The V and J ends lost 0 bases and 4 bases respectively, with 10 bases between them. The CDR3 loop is CASSVAGFGYGYTF. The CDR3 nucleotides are TGTGCCAGCAGCGTAGCCGGGTTCGGCTATGGCTACACCTTC. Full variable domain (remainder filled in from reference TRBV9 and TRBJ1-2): DSGVTQTPKHLITATGQRVTLRCSPRSGDLSVYWYQQSLDQGLQFLIQYYNGEERAKGNILERFSAQQFPDLHSELNLSSLELGDSALYFCASSVAGFGYGYTFGSGTRLTVV.

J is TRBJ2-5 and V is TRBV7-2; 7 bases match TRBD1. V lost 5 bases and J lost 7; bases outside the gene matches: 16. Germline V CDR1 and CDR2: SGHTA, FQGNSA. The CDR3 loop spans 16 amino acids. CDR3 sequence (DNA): TGTGCCAGCAGCACCCTCACGTCGGGACAGCTCGGGACCCAGTACTTC. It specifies CASSTLTSGQLGTQYF.

CDR3 sequence reads: CASSTDRYEQYF. The CDR3 DNA sequence: TGTGCCAGCAGCACGGACAGGTACGAGCAGTACTTC. The chain has TRBV7-2 and TRBJ2-7; 7 bases align to TRBD1. With V trimmed by 5 bases and J by 4 bases, 2 bases remained unmatched. This CDR3 comprises 12 residues. The germline V gene encodes CDR1 SGHTA and CDR2 FQGNSA.

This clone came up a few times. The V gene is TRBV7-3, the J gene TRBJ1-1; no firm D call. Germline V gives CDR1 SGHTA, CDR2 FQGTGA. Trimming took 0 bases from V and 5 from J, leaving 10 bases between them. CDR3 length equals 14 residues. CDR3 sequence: CASSLTNSWTEAFF. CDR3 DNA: TGTGCCAGCAGCTTAACTAACAGTTGGACTGAAGCTTTCTTT. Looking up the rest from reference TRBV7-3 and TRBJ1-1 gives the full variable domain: GAGVSQTPSNKVTEKGKYVELRCDPISGHTALYWYRQSLGQGPEFLIYFQGTGAADDSGLPNDRFFAVRPEGSVSTLKIQRTERGDSAVYLCASSLTNSWTEAFFGQGTRLTVV.

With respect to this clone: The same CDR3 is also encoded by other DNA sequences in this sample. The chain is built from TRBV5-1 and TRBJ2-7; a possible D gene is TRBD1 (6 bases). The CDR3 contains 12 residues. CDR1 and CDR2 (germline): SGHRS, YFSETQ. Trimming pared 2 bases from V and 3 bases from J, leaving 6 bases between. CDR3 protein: CASSLQGYEQYF. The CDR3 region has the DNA TGCGCCAGCAGCTTACAGGGCTACGAGCAGTACTTC. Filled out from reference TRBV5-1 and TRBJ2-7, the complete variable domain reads KAGVTQTPRYLIKTRGQQVTLSCSPISGHRSVSWYQQTPGQGLQFLFEYFSETQRNKGNFPGRFSGRQFSNSRSEMNVSTLELGDSALYLCASSLQGYEQYFGPGTRLTVT.

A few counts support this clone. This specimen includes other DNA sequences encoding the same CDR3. Here the CDR3 DNA reads TGCGCCAGCAGCTTGCGGGACAGCTCCTACAATGAGCAGTTCTTC. Protein: CASSLRDSSYNEQFF. The chain uses TRBV5-1 and TRBJ2-1, with 7 positions matching TRBD1. The J segment lost 0 bases and the V segment lost 1 base, leaving 1 base of the junction unmatched. Germline-derived CDR1 and CDR2 are SGHRS and YFSETQ. The CDR3 has 15 residues.

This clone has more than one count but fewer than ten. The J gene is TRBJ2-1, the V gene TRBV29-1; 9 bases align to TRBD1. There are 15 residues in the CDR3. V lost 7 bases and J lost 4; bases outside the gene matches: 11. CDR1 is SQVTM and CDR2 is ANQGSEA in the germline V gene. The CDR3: CSATPGQGFYNEQFF. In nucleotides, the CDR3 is TGCAGCGCTACACCGGGACAGGGATTTTACAATGAGCAGTTCTTC.

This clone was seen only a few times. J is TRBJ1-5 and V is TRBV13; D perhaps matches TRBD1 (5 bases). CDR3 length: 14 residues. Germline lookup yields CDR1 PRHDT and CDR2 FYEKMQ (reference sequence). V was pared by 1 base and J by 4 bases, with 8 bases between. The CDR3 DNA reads TGTGCCAGCAGCTTAGCAGGGTTGAATCAGCCCCAGCATTTT. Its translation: CASSLAGLNQPQHF.

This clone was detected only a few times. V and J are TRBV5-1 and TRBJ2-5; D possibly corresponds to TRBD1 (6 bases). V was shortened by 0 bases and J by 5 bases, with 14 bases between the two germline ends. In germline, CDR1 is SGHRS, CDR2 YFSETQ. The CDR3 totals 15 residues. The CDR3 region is CASSLGLQGRETQYF. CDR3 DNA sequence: TGCGCCAGCAGCTTGGGATTACAGGGACGGGAGACCCAGTACTTC.

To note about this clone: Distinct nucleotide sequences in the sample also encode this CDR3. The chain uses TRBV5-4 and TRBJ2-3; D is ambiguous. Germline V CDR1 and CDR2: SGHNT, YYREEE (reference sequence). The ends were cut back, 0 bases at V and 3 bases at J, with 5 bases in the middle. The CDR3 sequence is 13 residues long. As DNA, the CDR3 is TGTGCCAGCAGCTTGGCAGGAACAGATACGCAGTATTTT. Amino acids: CASSLAGTDTQYF.

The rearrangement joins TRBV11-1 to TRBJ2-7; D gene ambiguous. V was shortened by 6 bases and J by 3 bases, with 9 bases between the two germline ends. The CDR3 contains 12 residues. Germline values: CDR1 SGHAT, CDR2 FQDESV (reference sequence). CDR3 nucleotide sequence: TGTGCCAGCAGTTCTACAGACTACGAGCAGTACTTC. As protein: CASSSTDYEQYF.

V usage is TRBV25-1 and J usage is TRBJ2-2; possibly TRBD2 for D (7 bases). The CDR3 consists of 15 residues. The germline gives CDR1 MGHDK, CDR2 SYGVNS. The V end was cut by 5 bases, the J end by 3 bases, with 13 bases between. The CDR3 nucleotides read TGTGCCAGCAGTTACGGGGGGCGCGACACCGGGGAGCTGTTTTTT. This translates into CASSYGGRDTGELFF. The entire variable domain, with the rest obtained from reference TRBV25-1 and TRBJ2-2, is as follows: EADIYQTPRYLVIGTGKKITLECSQTMGHDKMYWYQQDPGMELHLIHYSYGVNSTEKGDLSSESTVSRIRTEHFPLTLESARPSHTSQYLCASSYGGRDTGELFFGEGSRLTVL.

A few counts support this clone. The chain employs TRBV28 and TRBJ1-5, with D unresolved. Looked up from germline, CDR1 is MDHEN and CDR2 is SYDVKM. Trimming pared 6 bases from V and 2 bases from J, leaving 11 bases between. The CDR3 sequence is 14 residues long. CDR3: CASSPEWGNQPQHF. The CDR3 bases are TGTGCCAGCAGCCCGGAGTGGGGCAATCAGCCCCAGCATTTT.